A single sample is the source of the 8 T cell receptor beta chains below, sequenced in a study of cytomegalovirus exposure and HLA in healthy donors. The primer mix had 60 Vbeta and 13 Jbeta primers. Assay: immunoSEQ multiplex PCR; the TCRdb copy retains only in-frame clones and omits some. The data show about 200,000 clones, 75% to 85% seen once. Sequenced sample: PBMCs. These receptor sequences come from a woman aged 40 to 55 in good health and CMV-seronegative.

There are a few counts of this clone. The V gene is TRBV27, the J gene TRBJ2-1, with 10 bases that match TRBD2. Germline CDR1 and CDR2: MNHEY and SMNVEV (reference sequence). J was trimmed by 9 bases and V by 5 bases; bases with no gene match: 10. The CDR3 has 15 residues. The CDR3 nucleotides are TGTGCCAGCAGTCTTAGCGGGAGGCCCCGGGGTGAGCAGTTCTTC. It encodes CASSLSGRPRGEQFF.

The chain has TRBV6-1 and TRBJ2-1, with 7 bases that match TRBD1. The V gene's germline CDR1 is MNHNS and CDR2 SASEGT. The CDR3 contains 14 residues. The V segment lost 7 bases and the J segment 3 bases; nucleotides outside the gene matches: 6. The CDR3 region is CASTAGTVYNEQFF. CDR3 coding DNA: TGTGCCAGCACTGCCGGGACAGTCTACAATGAGCAGTTCTTC.

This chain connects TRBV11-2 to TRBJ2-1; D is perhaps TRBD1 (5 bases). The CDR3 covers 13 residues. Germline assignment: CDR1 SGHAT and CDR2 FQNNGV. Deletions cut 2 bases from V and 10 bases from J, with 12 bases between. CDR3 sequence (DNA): TGTGCCAGCAGCTTATTGGGGCTGGTGGAGCAGTTCTTC. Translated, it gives CASSLLGLVEQFF.

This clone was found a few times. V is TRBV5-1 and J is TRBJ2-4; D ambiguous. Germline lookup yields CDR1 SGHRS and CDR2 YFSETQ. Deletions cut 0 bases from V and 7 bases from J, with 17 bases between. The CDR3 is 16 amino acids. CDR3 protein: CASSLAEVGSRNIQYF. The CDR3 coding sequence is TGCGCCAGCAGCTTGGCCGAGGTTGGGTCTAGGAACATTCAGTACTTC.

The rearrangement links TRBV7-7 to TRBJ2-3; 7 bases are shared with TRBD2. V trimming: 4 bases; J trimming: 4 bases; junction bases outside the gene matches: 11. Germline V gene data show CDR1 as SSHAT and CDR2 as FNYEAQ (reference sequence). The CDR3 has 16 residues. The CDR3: CASSSGLGARADTQYF. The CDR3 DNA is TGTGCCAGCAGCTCTGGACTAGGAGCTCGCGCAGATACGCAGTATTTT.

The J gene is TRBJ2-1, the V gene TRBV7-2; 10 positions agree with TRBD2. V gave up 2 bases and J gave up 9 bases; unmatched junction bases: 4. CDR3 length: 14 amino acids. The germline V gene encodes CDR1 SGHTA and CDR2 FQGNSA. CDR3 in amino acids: CASSLLAGEGEQFF. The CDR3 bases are TGTGCCAGCAGCTTACTAGCGGGAGAGGGTGAGCAGTTCTTC. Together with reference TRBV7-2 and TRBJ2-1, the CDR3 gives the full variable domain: GAGVSQSPSNKVTEKGKDVELRCDPISGHTALYWYRQSLGQGLEFLIYFQGNSAPDKSGLPSDRFSAERTGGSVSTLTIQRTQQEDSAVYLCASSLLAGEGEQFFGPGTRLTVL.

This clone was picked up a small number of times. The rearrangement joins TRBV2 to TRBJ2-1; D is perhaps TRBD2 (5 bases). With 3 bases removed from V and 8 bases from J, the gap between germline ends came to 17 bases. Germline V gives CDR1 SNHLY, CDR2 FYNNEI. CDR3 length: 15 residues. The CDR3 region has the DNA TGTGCCAGCAGTGATGGACTCTCACTCCTCCATGAGCAGTTCTTC. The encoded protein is CASSDGLSLLHEQFF.

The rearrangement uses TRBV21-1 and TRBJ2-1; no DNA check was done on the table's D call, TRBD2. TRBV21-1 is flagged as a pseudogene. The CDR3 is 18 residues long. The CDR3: CASSNRDFPDSEGDEQFF. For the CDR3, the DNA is TGTGCCAGCAGCAACAGGGACTTCCCGGACTCAGAGGGAGATGAGCAGTTCTTC.